Here is one TCR beta chain with its context. Its antigen is not known. The junction does not match germline at one end; this may be a read error. Alongside a J-beta primer mix, a sample-barcoded 5' primer served in a second PCR lasting roughly 6 to 11 cycles. A template-switch adaptor containing 12 random nucleotides labeled each cDNA molecule. TCRdb re-analysed the 5' RACE reads in MiXCR, keeping a single row per CDR3 protein. The table has over 1,500,000 distinct CDR3 sequences, approximately 40% seen once. The data are from a study of blood T cells in healthy people across ages. Whole-study results and caveats: A roughly linear fall in TCR beta diversity per million T cells was seen with increasing age. Among long-lived donors, naive CD4+ cells were more numerous and diversity higher than in aged donors.

The CDR3 totals 14 residues. From germline, CDR1 is DFQATT and CDR2 SNEGSKA (reference sequence). They isolated at least 6.5 million PBMCs from each sample. The sample consisted of blood. The clonotype was recovered from a human donor in good health. J is TRBJ1-1 and V is TRBV20-1; unclear D gene. The CDR3, as DNA: TGCAGTGCTCTTCCCCTCACTGGGAACACTGTAGCTTTCTTT. Protein sequence: CSALPLTGNTVAFF.